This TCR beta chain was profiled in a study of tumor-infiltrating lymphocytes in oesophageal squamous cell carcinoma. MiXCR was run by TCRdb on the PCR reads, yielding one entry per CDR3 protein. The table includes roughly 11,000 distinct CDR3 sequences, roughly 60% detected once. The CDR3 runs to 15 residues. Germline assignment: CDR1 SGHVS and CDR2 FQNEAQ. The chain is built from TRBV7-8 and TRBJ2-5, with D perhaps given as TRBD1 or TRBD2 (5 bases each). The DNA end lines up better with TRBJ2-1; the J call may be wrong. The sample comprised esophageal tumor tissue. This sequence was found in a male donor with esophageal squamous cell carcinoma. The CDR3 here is CASSYRGRGAHEQFF. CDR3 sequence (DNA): TGTGCCAGCAGCTATCGGGGCAGAGGGGCACATGAGCAGTTCTTC.